The source of this T cell receptor (beta chain) is a study of blood T cell repertoires in COVID-19. At the level of the study: Acute and convalescent COVID-19 samples came from the United States, Italy and Spain. The cDNA or gDNA used as material had been derived from T cells, B-cell-depleted T cells, or PBMCs.

Methods used by the authors: Scientists estimated how many nucleated cells there were by amplifying reference gene primers. Repertoires were generated with immunoSEQ multiplex PCR, while TCRdb's copy carries only in-frame clones and drops some. D and trimming come from the DNA, and the V and J calls and clone size come from that table. This table holds nearly 250,000 clones, about 89% found once. Per the germline V gene, CDR1 is MGHRA and CDR2 is YSYEKL. V lost 1 base, J lost 1 base, and 12 bases lay in between. This CDR3 contains 16 residues. Sequenced: peripheral blood. The clonotype comes from a woman aged 60-75 years who had recovered from COVID-19. The chain employs TRBV4-1 and TRBJ2-3; a weak D match, TRBD2 (5 bases). CDR3 loop: CASSQVYGVGTDTQYF. CDR3 DNA: TGCGCCAGCAGCCAAGTGTACGGGGTCGGCACAGATACGCAGTATTTT.